A selection of T cell receptor beta chains follows, all from one sample in a study of shared clonotypes between healthy human individuals. Libraries were prepared by immunoSEQ multiplex PCR; TCRdb keeps only in-frame clonotypes and omits some of them. The sample consists of millions of clones, roughly 95% of them appearing once. Sample: naive CD8+ T cells sorted from blood. These receptor sequences come from a man aged 18 to 30 in good health. The CDR3 runs from the conserved cysteine through the conserved F or W. The order of the fields is CDR3 length, D gene, V gene, clone size, J gene, CDR3 protein, CDR3 DNA. D genes are given only for firm matches. Clone size is given for some rows only: seen once, a few or many times, or a class if the clone is expanded.

CDR3 length: 16; D gene: -; V gene: TRBV2; clone size: -; J gene: TRBJ1-2; CDR3 protein: CASRGPRDRDDAGYTF; CDR3 DNA: TGTGCCAGCAGGGGGCCTCGGGACCGCGATGACGCGGGCTACACCTTC
CDR3 length: 14; D gene: -; V gene: TRBV6-1; clone size: -; J gene: TRBJ2-7; CDR3 protein: CASSEVDSSYEQYF; CDR3 DNA: TGTGCCAGCAGTGAAGTTGACAGTTCCTACGAGCAGTACTTC
CDR3 length: 13; D gene: TRBD2; V gene: TRBV19; clone size: -; J gene: TRBJ2-7; CDR3 protein: CASSPGLSYEQYF; CDR3 DNA: TGTGCCAGTAGCCCGGGACTATCCTACGAGCAGTACTTC
CDR3 length: 15; D gene: TRBD2; V gene: TRBV7-8; clone size: -; J gene: TRBJ2-7; CDR3 protein: CASSFPSGSSNEQYF; CDR3 DNA: TGTGCCAGCAGCTTTCCTAGCGGGAGTTCCAACGAGCAGTACTTC
CDR3 length: 13; D gene: TRBD1; V gene: TRBV5-8; clone size: -; J gene: TRBJ1-2; CDR3 protein: CASSLRQGNGYTF; CDR3 DNA: TGTGCCAGCAGCTTACGACAGGGAAATGGCTACACCTTC
CDR3 length: 15; D gene: -; V gene: TRBV10-1; clone size: -; J gene: TRBJ2-3; CDR3 protein: CASSGSAENTDTQYF; CDR3 DNA: TGCGCCAGCAGTGGATCCGCGGAGAACACAGATACGCAGTATTTT
CDR3 length: 14; D gene: -; V gene: TRBV7-8; clone size: -; J gene: TRBJ2-7; CDR3 protein: CASSPHTSYYEQYF; CDR3 DNA: TGTGCCAGCAGCCCCCACACCTCCTACTACGAGCAGTACTTC
CDR3 length: 13; D gene: -; V gene: TRBV7-9; clone size: once; J gene: TRBJ2-7; CDR3 protein: CASSFPGPYEQYF; CDR3 DNA: TGTGCCAGCAGCTTCCCCGGGCCCTACGAGCAGTACTTC
CDR3 length: 15; D gene: -; V gene: TRBV30; clone size: -; J gene: TRBJ2-1; CDR3 protein: CAWTPPGTINNEQFF; CDR3 DNA: TGTGCCTGGACCCCCCCCGGGACGATAAACAATGAGCAGTTCTTC
CDR3 length: 14; D gene: -; V gene: TRBV28; clone size: -; J gene: TRBJ1-1; CDR3 protein: CASRYQGGGTEAFF; CDR3 DNA: TGTGCCAGCAGGTACCAGGGAGGGGGAACTGAAGCTTTCTTT
CDR3 length: 14; D gene: -; V gene: TRBV9; clone size: -; J gene: TRBJ2-7; CDR3 protein: CASSDGQNSYEQYF; CDR3 DNA: TGTGCCAGCAGCGATGGGCAAAACTCCTACGAGCAGTACTTC
CDR3 length: 13; D gene: TRBD1; V gene: TRBV19; clone size: -; J gene: TRBJ1-6; CDR3 protein: CASRGQGSSPLHF; CDR3 DNA: TGTGCCAGCAGAGGACAGGGGAGTTCACCCCTCCACTTT
CDR3 length: 12; D gene: -; V gene: TRBV10-3; clone size: -; J gene: TRBJ2-7; CDR3 protein: CAISRDLNEQYF; CDR3 DNA: TGTGCCATCAGCCGGGACCTTAACGAGCAGTACTTC
CDR3 length: 15; D gene: TRBD1; V gene: TRBV27; clone size: once; J gene: TRBJ2-3; CDR3 protein: CASSLRQGATDTQYF; CDR3 DNA: TGTGCCAGCAGTCTAAGACAGGGGGCAACAGATACGCAGTATTTT
CDR3 length: 14; D gene: TRBD1; V gene: TRBV28; clone size: -; J gene: TRBJ2-7; CDR3 protein: CASSSTGSSYEQYF; CDR3 DNA: TGTGCCAGCAGCTCGACAGGGAGCTCCTACGAGCAGTACTTC
CDR3 length: 14; D gene: -; V gene: TRBV9; clone size: -; J gene: TRBJ1-2; CDR3 protein: CASSLGTTAYGYTF; CDR3 DNA: TGTGCCAGCAGTCTCGGGACGACAGCCTATGGCTACACCTTC
CDR3 length: 15; D gene: -; V gene: TRBV6-5; clone size: -; J gene: TRBJ2-1; CDR3 protein: CASTVTAEQTNEQFF; CDR3 DNA: TGTGCCAGCACAGTGACAGCAGAACAAACCAATGAGCAGTTCTTC
CDR3 length: 18; D gene: TRBD1; V gene: TRBV7-2; clone size: -; J gene: TRBJ2-7; CDR3 protein: CASSLVGQGALSSYEQYF; CDR3 DNA: TGTGCCAGCAGCTTAGTGGGACAGGGGGCCCTGAGCTCCTACGAGCAGTACTTC
CDR3 length: 13; D gene: -; V gene: TRBV2; clone size: -; J gene: TRBJ1-1; CDR3 protein: CATADRHNTEAFF; CDR3 DNA: TGTGCCACCGCGGACAGACACAACACTGAAGCTTTCTTT
CDR3 length: 17; D gene: TRBD1; V gene: TRBV2; clone size: -; J gene: TRBJ1-2; CDR3 protein: CASNWESPGTGGHGYTF; CDR3 DNA: TGTGCCAGCAACTGGGAGAGTCCCGGGACAGGGGGCCATGGCTACACCTTC
CDR3 length: 14; D gene: TRBD1; V gene: TRBV27; clone size: -; J gene: TRBJ2-7; CDR3 protein: CASSPKDRGYEQYF; CDR3 DNA: TGTGCCAGCAGTCCTAAGGACAGGGGATACGAGCAGTACTTC
CDR3 length: 15; D gene: TRBD2; V gene: TRBV4-3; clone size: -; J gene: TRBJ2-7; CDR3 protein: CASSQVLAGEHEQYF; CDR3 DNA: TGCGCCAGCAGCCAAGTGCTAGCGGGAGAACACGAGCAGTACTTC
CDR3 length: 14; D gene: -; V gene: TRBV18; clone size: few; J gene: TRBJ1-4; CDR3 protein: CASSPGTGNEKLFF; CDR3 DNA: TGTGCCAGCTCACCCGGGACGGGGAATGAAAAACTGTTTTTT
CDR3 length: 16; D gene: -; V gene: TRBV5-1; clone size: once; J gene: TRBJ2-7; CDR3 protein: CASSPGLQIFAYEQYF; CDR3 DNA: TGCGCCAGCAGCCCGGGACTTCAAATATTCGCCTACGAGCAGTACTTC
CDR3 length: 14; D gene: TRBD1; V gene: TRBV10-3; clone size: -; J gene: TRBJ2-7; CDR3 protein: CAISVGTGVDEQYF; CDR3 DNA: TGTGCCATCAGTGTGGGGACAGGGGTCGACGAGCAGTACTTC
CDR3 length: 14; D gene: -; V gene: TRBV6-5; clone size: -; J gene: TRBJ2-5; CDR3 protein: CASSPSVWRETQYF; CDR3 DNA: TGTGCCAGCAGTCCCTCGGTGTGGCGAGAGACCCAGTACTTC
CDR3 length: 14; D gene: TRBD1; V gene: TRBV25-1; clone size: few; J gene: TRBJ1-6; CDR3 protein: CASSDGQGSSPLHF; CDR3 DNA: TGTGCCAGCAGTGATGGACAGGGGTCTTCACCCCTCCACTTT
CDR3 length: 12; D gene: -; V gene: TRBV5-4; clone size: -; J gene: TRBJ2-6; CDR3 protein: CASTAGANVLTF; CDR3 DNA: TGTGCCAGCACGGCCGGGGCCAACGTCCTGACTTTC